These T cell receptor beta chains were read from a single sample in a study of T cell changes during pregnancy in multiple sclerosis. The protocol was immunoSEQ multiplex PCR, while the TCRdb copy is restricted to in-frame clones and leaves out a portion. The repertoire consists of approximately 69,000 clones, with around 90% occurring once and the leading ten covering roughly 0.3%. The sample was CD4+ T cells from peripheral blood mononuclear cells, taken in the third trimester of pregnancy. The source is a female donor in good health, enrolled as a control in a pregnancy study. CDR3s include the opening cysteine and the closing phenylalanine or tryptophan. Each record gives: clone size, V gene, J gene, D gene, CDR3 DNA, CDR3 protein. A D gene is named only where the DNA matches it firmly. For some rows the clone size is stated as once, few or many, or as a class when expanded; others skip it.

>-|TRBV19|TRBJ2-3|TRBD2
TGTGCCAGTAGTAAGGGACTAGCGGGGGGCCCCCACAGAAACACAGATACGCAGTATTTT
CASSKGLAGGPHRNTDTQYF
>-|TRBV7-3|TRBJ1-2|-
TGTGCCAGCAGCTCACCGGGAAAGTTACTAACGGAGGGCTACACCTTC
CASSSPGKLLTEGYTF
>-|TRBV6-1|TRBJ1-1|-
TGTGCCAGCAGTGGACAGTCCCTGAACACTGAAGCTTTCTTT
CASSGQSLNTEAFF
>-|TRBV10-3|TRBJ1-4|-
TGTGCCATCAGTGCCGGAACTAATGAAAAACTGTTTTTT
CAISAGTNEKLFF
>-|TRBV7-6|TRBJ1-2|-
TGTGCCAGCAGCGCGGCACAGGGATCCCAGGGCTACACCTTC
CASSAAQGSQGYTF
>-|TRBV5-1|TRBJ2-7|TRBD1
TGCGCCAGCAGCGTAGTAGGGACAGACCGTGGTGACGAGCAGTACTTC
CASSVVGTDRGDEQYF
>-|TRBV2|TRBJ1-4|-
TGTGCCAGCATGCGGGGTCAGAATGAAAAACTGTTTTTT
CASMRGQNEKLFF
>-|TRBV9|TRBJ2-3|-
TGTGCCAGCAGCGTATGGCAGGGCACAGATACGCAGTATTTT
CASSVWQGTDTQYF
>few|TRBV15|TRBJ1-2|-
TGTGCCACCAGCAGAGGGGGGGAAGGCTACACCTTC
CATSRGGEGYTF
>-|TRBV19|TRBJ1-5|TRBD1
TGTGCCAGTAGTCCAGGCACAGGGACAGAAGATCAGCCCCAGCATTTT
CASSPGTGTEDQPQHF
>-|TRBV7-9|TRBJ2-7|TRBD2
TGTGCCAGCAGCCCGGGGGGCGAGCAGTACTTC
CASSPGGEQYF
>-|TRBV7-2|TRBJ1-6|TRBD1
TGTGCCAGCAGCCCAAGGACAGGGGGCTTAGGATCACCCCTCCACTTT
CASSPRTGGLGSPLHF
>-|TRBV11-2|TRBJ1-6|-
TGTGCCAGCAGCGGGATACAGGGCTGGAATTCACCCCTCCACTTT
CASSGIQGWNSPLHF
>-|TRBV19|TRBJ2-5|TRBD1
TGTGCCAGTAGTGCGGACAGGAGTTACGAGGGGACCCAGTACTTC
CASSADRSYEGTQYF
>-|TRBV10-3|TRBJ1-2|-
TGTGCCATCAGTGATGAGGCAGGGGAAGGCTACACCTTC
CAISDEAGEGYTF
>-|TRBV28|TRBJ1-5|-
TGTGCCAGCAGAACCGCGGACAGTAATCAGCCCCAGCATTTT
CASRTADSNQPQHF
>-|TRBV6-1|TRBJ2-7|-
TGTGCCAGCAGCCCCCTGTCGAGCTCCTCCTACGAGCAGTACTTC
CASSPLSSSSYEQYF
>-|TRBV19|TRBJ2-7|-
TGTGCCAGTAGTAGACGCCCGGAGCAAGTCCACGAGCAGTACTTC
CASSRRPEQVHEQYF
>-|TRBV6-5|TRBJ1-2|-
TGTGCCAGCAACCGTTTCGCGGGGGCGTCGAGTGGCTACACCTTC
CASNRFAGASSGYTF
>-|TRBV30|TRBJ1-1|-
TGTGCCTGGAAGGGGCAGATTTATGAAGCTTTCTTT
CAWKGQIYEAFF
>-|TRBV30|TRBJ2-1|TRBD2
TGTGCCTGGGGCTTAGCGGGGGGGTACAATGAGCAGTTCTTC
CAWGLAGGYNEQFF
>-|TRBV7-9|TRBJ2-3|-
TGTGCCAGCAGCCCCCTAGACTACCGGCTGCAGTATTTT
CASSPLDYRLQYF
>once|TRBV7-3|TRBJ2-1|TRBD2
TGTGCCAGCAGCCTTGGACTAGCGGGGTACTATGAGCAGTTCTTC
CASSLGLAGYYEQFF
>-|TRBV6-5|TRBJ1-1|-
TGTGCCAGCTCCCCGGGATTGAACACTGAAGCTTTCTTT
CASSPGLNTEAFF
>-|TRBV4-1|TRBJ1-2|-
TGCGCCAGCAGACAGGGTATAGGGGGTATGAACTATGGCCACACCTTC
CASRQGIGGMNYGHTF
>-|TRBV7-2|TRBJ1-5|TRBD1
TGTGCCAGCAGCCGAGGGGACAGGGTTAGCAATCAGCCCCAGCATTTT
CASSRGDRVSNQPQHF
>few|TRBV9|TRBJ2-2|-
TGTGCCAGCAGCGTATCTCAGTTCGGGGAGCTGTTTTTT
CASSVSQFGELFF
>-|TRBV10-2|TRBJ2-7|TRBD1
TGCGCCAGCAGTGAAGGGAACAGGGGGCCCTACGAGCAGTACTTC
CASSEGNRGPYEQYF
>-|TRBV6-1|TRBJ1-5|-
TGTGCCAGCTCCCGGGTCCTGCCGAAAAATCAGCCCCAGCATTTT
CASSRVLPKNQPQHF